One TCR beta chain is described in this entry. The antigen is unknown. During the collection period, no donor immune events like infections were recorded. Clones were sequenced by immunoSEQ multiplex PCR, and TCRdb holds only the in-frame ones, with some missing. The sample carries approximately 100,000 clones, 87% recorded once. This record belongs to a study of identifying expanded T cells in peripheral blood. Findings and caveats of the study: Two-week clone count variance significantly increased as total template count grew. Technical replicates showed about 1.1 changed clones; two weeks 15 to 20; four weeks 19.

The V and J ends lost 3 bases and 6 bases, in that order; junction bases with no gene match: 8. This CDR3 comprises 14 residues. The germline gives CDR1 SGHVS, CDR2 FNYEAQ. The sequenced sample consisted of blood. This chain joins TRBV7-6 and TRBJ2-7; 7 bases line up with TRBD1. The receptor was isolated from a person aged 18 to 75 in good health. The CDR3 DNA sequence: TGTGCCAGCAGCTTCCAGGGGGAGTGGGGCGAGCAGTACTTC. It encodes CASSFQGEWGEQYF.